This T cell receptor (beta chain) was captured by sequencing in a study of cytomegalovirus exposure and HLA in healthy donors. A remark on this clone: The antigen is not known.

Points from the study as a whole: For cytomegalovirus status, the classifier reportedly gave diagnoses with high specificity and sensitivity. Further analysis, carried out later, found HLA-associated TCR beta chains more clonally expanded than equally common other chains. Trimming of TCR beta V- and J-genes showed a link, identified in a later analysis, to a missense DCLRE1C variant.

V lost 2 bases and J 6 bases, leaving 18 bases between the germline ends. Germline assignment: CDR1 GTSNPN and CDR2 SVGIG (reference sequence). This CDR3 has 15 amino acids. The PCR used 60 Vbeta and 13 Jbeta primers. Generated by immunoSEQ multiplex PCR, the TCRdb table keeps only in-frame clones and is missing some. Of tens of thousands of clones listed, around 10% were seen once; the top ten hold roughly 22%. The origin of this receptor is a man aged 55-75 years in good health and CMV-seropositive. V usage is TRBV30 and J usage is TRBJ2-3; D is perhaps TRBD1 (6 bases). The sequenced sample consisted of PBMCs. The CDR3 spells CAWSSRGLPGDTQYF. The CDR3 DNA is TGTGCCTGGAGTAGCAGGGGCCTGCCTGGGGATACGCAGTATTTT.